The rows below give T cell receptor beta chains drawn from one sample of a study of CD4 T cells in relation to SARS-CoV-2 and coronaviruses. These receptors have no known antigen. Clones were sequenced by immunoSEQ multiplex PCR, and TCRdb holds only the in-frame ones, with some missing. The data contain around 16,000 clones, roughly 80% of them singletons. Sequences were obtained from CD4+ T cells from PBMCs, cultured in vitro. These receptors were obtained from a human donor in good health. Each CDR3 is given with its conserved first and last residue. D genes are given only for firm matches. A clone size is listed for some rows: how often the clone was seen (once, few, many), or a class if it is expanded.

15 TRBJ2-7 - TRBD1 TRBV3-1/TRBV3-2 TGTGCCAGCAGCCTCGCCGGGACAGGGGCTTACGAGCAGTACTTC CASSLAGTGAYEQYF
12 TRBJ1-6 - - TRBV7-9 TGTGCCAGCAGCGAGGAGGCTTCACCCCTCCACTTT CASSEEASPLHF
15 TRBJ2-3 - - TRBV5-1 TGCGCCAGTACACAGGGACCCGTTGGTTATGATACGCAGTATTTT CASTQGPVGYDTQYF
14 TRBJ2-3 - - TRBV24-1 TGTGCCACCAGTGGTTCAGGAACCACAGATACGCAGTATTTT CATSGSGTTDTQYF
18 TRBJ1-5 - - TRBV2 TGTGCCAGCAGTGAATCCGGGGGCATTCCCTTATTCAATCAGCCCCAGCATTTT CASSESGGIPLFNQPQHF
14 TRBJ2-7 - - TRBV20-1 TGCAGTGCTAGTTACTCGCGGGACGCCGTGGGGCAGTACTTC CSASYSRDAVGQYF
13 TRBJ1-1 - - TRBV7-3 TGTGCCAGCAGCTTAATTCAGGGAACTGAAGCTTTCTTT CASSLIQGTEAFF
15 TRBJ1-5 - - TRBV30 TGTGCCTGGAGTGCACTCCAGGGCGGTCGGCAGCCCCAGCATTTT CAWSALQGGRQPQHF
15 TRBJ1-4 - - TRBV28 TGTGCCAGCAGTCCCCCGGGGCCTTCGGGTGAAAAACTGTTTTTT CASSPPGPSGEKLFF
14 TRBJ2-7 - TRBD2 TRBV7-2 TGTGCCAGCAGCCCCGGGACTAGTATCGTCAAGCAGTACTTC CASSPGTSIVKQYF
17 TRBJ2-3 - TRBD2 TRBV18 TGTGCCAGCTCACCACCAGTATTAGCGGGCCGCTTGCATACGCAGTATTTT CASSPPVLAGRLHTQYF
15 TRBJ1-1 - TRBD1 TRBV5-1 TGCGCCAGCAGCCGCTCCGGGACAGAGAACACTGAAGCTTTCTTT CASSRSGTENTEAFF
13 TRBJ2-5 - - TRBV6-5 TGTGCCAGCAGTTTCAGGGGTGGAGAGACCCAGTACTTC CASSFRGGETQYF
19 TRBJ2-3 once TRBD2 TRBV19 TGTGCCAGTAGTATAGACGGGACTAGCGGGAGGGCCTTAGCAGATACGCAGTATTTT CASSIDGTSGRALADTQYF
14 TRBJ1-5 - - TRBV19 TGTGCCAGTAGTATAGACAGGGCAAATCAGCCCCAGCATTTT CASSIDRANQPQHF
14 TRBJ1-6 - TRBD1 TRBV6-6 TGTGCCAGCACTTTTGACAGGGATGAATCACCCCTCCACTTT CASTFDRDESPLHF
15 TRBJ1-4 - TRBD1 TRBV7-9 TGTGCCAGCAGCCCGGCGGGACAGGGAGGTGAAAAACTGTTTTTT CASSPAGQGGEKLFF
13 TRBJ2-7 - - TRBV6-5 TGTGCCAGCAGTCCTACTGGAGTATACGAGCAGTACTTC CASSPTGVYEQYF
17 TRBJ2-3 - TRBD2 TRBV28 TGTGCCAGCAGTCGTGGGACTAGCGGGAGGGCCGTGGATACGCAGTATTTT CASSRGTSGRAVDTQYF
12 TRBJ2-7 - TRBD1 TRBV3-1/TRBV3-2 TGTGCCAGCAGTTGGGACAGGGACGAGCAGTACTTC CASSWDRDEQYF
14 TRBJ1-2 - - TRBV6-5 TGTGCCAGCAGTTACTCACTTAAGGGCTATGGCTACACCTTC CASSYSLKGYGYTF
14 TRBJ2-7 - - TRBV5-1 TGCGCCAGCAGCTTGGGAGGCCCTCCCTACGAGCAGTACTTC CASSLGGPPYEQYF
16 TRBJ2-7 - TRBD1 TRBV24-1 TGTGCCACCAGTGAATCTCCGGGACAGCGAAACTACGAGCAGTACTTC CATSESPGQRNYEQYF
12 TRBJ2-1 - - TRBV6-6 TGTGCCAGCAGTTACCTGGGGAATGAGCAGTTCTTC CASSYLGNEQFF
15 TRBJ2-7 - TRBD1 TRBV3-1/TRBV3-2 TGTGCCAGCAGCCAAAGACAGGGGACTCTGTACGAGCAGTACTTC CASSQRQGTLYEQYF
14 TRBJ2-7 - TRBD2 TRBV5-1 TGCGCCAGCAGCCCGTCGGGGGGGCTGTACGAGCAGTACTTC CASSPSGGLYEQYF
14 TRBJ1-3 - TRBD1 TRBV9 TGTGCCAGCAGCGCCGGGACAGAGGGAAACACCATATATTTT CASSAGTEGNTIYF
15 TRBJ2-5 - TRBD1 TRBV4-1 TGCGCCAGCAGCCTGACGACAGGGAGTTGGGAGACCCAGTACTTC CASSLTTGSWETQYF
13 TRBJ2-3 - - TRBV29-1 TGCAGCGTTGATGGACTAACCACAGATACGCAGTATTTT CSVDGLTTDTQYF
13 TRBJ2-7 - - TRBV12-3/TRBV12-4 TGTGCCAGCAGTTTAGCTAGGCACTACGAGCAGTACTTC CASSLARHYEQYF
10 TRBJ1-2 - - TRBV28 TGTGCCACCTCCCTTTATGGCTACACCTTC CATSLYGYTF
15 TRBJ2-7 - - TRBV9 TGTGCCAGCAGCGTAGGTCTTGAGCACTCCTACGAGCAGTACTTC CASSVGLEHSYEQYF
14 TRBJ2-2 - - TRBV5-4 TGTGCCAGCAGCTCGGTCGGGGGCACCGGGGAGCTGTTTTTT CASSSVGGTGELFF
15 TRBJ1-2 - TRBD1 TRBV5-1 TGCGCCAGCAGCTCTAGACAGGGTACGGACTATGGCTACACCTTC CASSSRQGTDYGYTF
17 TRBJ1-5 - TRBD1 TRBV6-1 TGTGCCAGCAGTGCTAAGGCTCGGGACAGGGGAGATCAGCCCCAGCATTTT CASSAKARDRGDQPQHF
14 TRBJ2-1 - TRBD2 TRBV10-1 TGCGCCAGCAGTGCGGGGACTACCTACAATGAGCAGTTCTTC CASSAGTTYNEQFF
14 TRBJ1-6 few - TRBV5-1 TGCGCCAGCAGCTTGGGGCAGGATAATTCACCCCTCCACTTT CASSLGQDNSPLHF
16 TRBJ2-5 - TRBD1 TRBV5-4 TGTGCCAGCAGTTCCGACAGGGGCATCGGACAGGAGACCCAGTACTTC CASSSDRGIGQETQYF
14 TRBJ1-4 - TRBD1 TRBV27 TGTGCCAGCAGTTGGGGCAGGGGGAATGAAAAACTGTTTTTT CASSWGRGNEKLFF
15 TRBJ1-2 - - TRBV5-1 TGCGCCAGCCAGACGGGGCCGGGGCCTTCCTATGGCTACACCTTC CASQTGPGPSYGYTF
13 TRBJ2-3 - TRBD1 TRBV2 TGTGCCAGACGGACAGGGGCTACGGATACGCAGTATTTT CARRTGATDTQYF
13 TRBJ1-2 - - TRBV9 TGTGCCAGCAGCGTGGACAGTTTATATGGCTACACCTTC CASSVDSLYGYTF
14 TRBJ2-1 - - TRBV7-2 TGTGCCAGCAGCTTCCCCGGGGCGGTTAATGAGCAGTTCTTC CASSFPGAVNEQFF
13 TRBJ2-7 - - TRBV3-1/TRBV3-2 TGTGCCAGCAGCCAAAGCGAGGGTTACGAGCAGTACTTC CASSQSEGYEQYF
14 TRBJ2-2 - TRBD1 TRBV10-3 TGTGCCATCAGTGGGCGACAGGGGGCCGGGGAGCTGTTTTTT CAISGRQGAGELFF
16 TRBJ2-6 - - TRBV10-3 TGTGCCATCAGTGGTTTCTCGACAGCCGGGGCCAACGTCCTGACTTTC CAISGFSTAGANVLTF
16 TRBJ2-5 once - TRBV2 TGTGCCAGCAGTGAAGCGCTTGGGGTAGTTGTGGAGACCCAGTACTTC CASSEALGVVVETQYF
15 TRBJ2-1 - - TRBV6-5 TGTGCCAGCAGTTACCAGCCGGCCACGTACAATGAGCAGTTCTTC CASSYQPATYNEQFF
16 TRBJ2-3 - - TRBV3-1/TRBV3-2 TGTGCCAGCAGCCGTCTTGTCCTACCGACCCCAGATACGCAGTATTTT CASSRLVLPTPDTQYF
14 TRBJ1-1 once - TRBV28 TGTGCCAGCAGGCTCTCCCGAAGGGACACTGAAGCTTTCTTT CASRLSRRDTEAFF
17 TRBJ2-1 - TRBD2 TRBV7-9 TGTGCCAGCAGCTTAGCGGTTGCCAGCGGGGGTTACAATGAGCAGTTCTTC CASSLAVASGGYNEQFF
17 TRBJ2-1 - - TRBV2 TGTGCCAGCCCGGGCGGTAATCCGATCAAGCCCTACAATGAGCAGTTCTTC CASPGGNPIKPYNEQFF
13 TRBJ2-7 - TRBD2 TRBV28 TGTGCCAGCAGACCGGGGGGGATCTACGAGCAGTACTTC CASRPGGIYEQYF